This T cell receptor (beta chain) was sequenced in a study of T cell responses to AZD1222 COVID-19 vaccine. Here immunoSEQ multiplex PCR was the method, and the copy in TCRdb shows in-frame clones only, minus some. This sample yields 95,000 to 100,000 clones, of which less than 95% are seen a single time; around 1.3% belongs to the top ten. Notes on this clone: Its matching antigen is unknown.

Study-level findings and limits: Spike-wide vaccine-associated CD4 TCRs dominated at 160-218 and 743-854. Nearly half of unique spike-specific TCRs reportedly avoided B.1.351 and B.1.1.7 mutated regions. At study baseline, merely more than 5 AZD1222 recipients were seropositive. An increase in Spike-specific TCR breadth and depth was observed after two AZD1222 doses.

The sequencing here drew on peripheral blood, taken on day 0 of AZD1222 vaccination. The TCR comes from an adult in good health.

The CDR3 sequence is CASSWNRGLGYTF. In DNA form, the CDR3 reads TGTGCCAGCAGTTGGAACAGGGGGCTTGGCTACACCTTC. V usage is TRBV28 and J usage is TRBJ1-2; 9 bases fit TRBD1. The germline V gene encodes CDR1 MDHEN and CDR2 SYDVKM. The CDR3 has 13 residues. J was trimmed by 7 bases and V by 4 bases; bases with no gene match: 4.